Included here is one TCR beta chain sequence, with context. An end of the junction does not agree with germline; a read error may underlie this. The data were taken from a study of T cell repertoires in ileal Crohn's disease. Study as a whole: All patients had surgery for stricturing (around 61%) or penetrating (around 39%) disease. At postoperative colonoscopy, neoterminal ileum biopsies were taken as M6.

Stated time point: neoterminal ileum biopsy at postoperative endoscopy, about 6 months after surgery. Clones were sequenced by immunoSEQ multiplex PCR, and TCRdb holds only the in-frame ones, with some missing. The repertoire holds tens of thousands of clones, with roughly 91% as singletons. CDR3 length equals 13 residues. CDR1 is SSHAT and CDR2 is FNYEAQ in the germline V gene (reference sequence). The TCR originated in an adult with Crohn's disease. The sequencing sample was made of ileal tissue. This chain links TRBV7-7 with TRBJ2-1; 7 bases fit TRBD1. CDR3 coding DNA: TGTGCTAGCAGCCTGGGACAGAACAATGAGCAGTTCTTC. Translation gives CASSLGQNNEQFF.